The rows below give T cell receptor beta chains drawn from one sample of a study of blood T cell repertoires in COVID-19. Repertoires were generated with immunoSEQ multiplex PCR, while TCRdb's copy carries only in-frame clones and drops some. The sample lists about 190,000 clones, roughly four fifths occurring once. The sample consisted of peripheral blood. These receptor sequences come from a woman in her 40s with acute or convalescent COVID-19. The CDR3 runs from the conserved cysteine through the conserved F or W. Expanded clones are given a class, and other clones once, few, many or no size at all.

J: TRBJ2-7
V: TRBV5-1
size: -
CDR3: CASSTGTGTYEQYF

J: TRBJ1-5
V: TRBV5-6
size: -
CDR3: CASSPRGGAGQPQHF

J: TRBJ1-1
V: TRBV6-6
size: few
CDR3: CASSGTTTEAFF

J: TRBJ1-1
V: TRBV15
size: -
CDR3: CATSRVGASRPEAFF

J: TRBJ2-1
V: TRBV9
size: -
CDR3: CASSVVSRSSDWPNEQFF

J: TRBJ1-1
V: TRBV7-9
size: -
CDR3: CASSFGGEVMLANTEAFF

J: TRBJ1-4
V: TRBV19
size: -
CDR3: CATHRDWDEKLFF

J: TRBJ1-1
V: TRBV7-2
size: -
CDR3: CASSTIQNTEAFF

J: TRBJ2-7
V: TRBV7-9
size: -
CDR3: CASSLVLTGSSYEQYF

J: TRBJ2-1
V: TRBV28
size: -
CDR3: CASSSGPGSDNEQFF

J: TRBJ1-4
V: TRBV7-9
size: -
CDR3: CASSLDQGANEKLFF

J: TRBJ1-6
V: TRBV7-7
size: -
CDR3: CASSHSPGQGAIYNSPLHF

J: TRBJ1-6
V: TRBV6-5
size: once
CDR3: CASSPDRGSPLHF

J: TRBJ1-6
V: TRBV11-2
size: -
CDR3: CASSPPGPNSPLHF

J: TRBJ2-2
V: TRBV6-1
size: -
CDR3: CASSELGTTGELFF

J: TRBJ1-1
V: TRBV29-1
size: -
CDR3: CSVEAGTEAFF

J: TRBJ1-5
V: TRBV19
size: few
CDR3: CASSTPGTGGSIGNQPQHF

J: TRBJ2-7
V: TRBV7-9
size: -
CDR3: CASSFGRGREQYF

J: TRBJ1-2
V: TRBV28
size: -
CDR3: CASATGGRLGYGYTF

J: TRBJ1-2
V: TRBV10-3
size: -
CDR3: CAISEGTANYGYTF

J: TRBJ2-7
V: TRBV18
size: once
CDR3: CASSPQGLAAYEQYF

J: TRBJ2-3
V: TRBV13
size: -
CDR3: CASSLVRGTDTQYF

J: TRBJ2-7
V: TRBV6-5
size: -
CDR3: CASPGLAFYEQYF

J: TRBJ1-6
V: TRBV30
size: -
CDR3: CAWSVLTGANSPLHF

J: TRBJ2-1
V: TRBV24-1
size: once
CDR3: CATSDPLAGQPNEQFF

J: TRBJ2-3
V: TRBV6-5
size: -
CDR3: CASKGPDPFTQYF

J: TRBJ2-1
V: TRBV10-3
size: few
CDR3: CAISEAGGYNEQFF

J: TRBJ2-3
V: TRBV29-1
size: -
CDR3: CSVPRTSAPTDTQYF

J: TRBJ2-7
V: TRBV3-1/TRBV3-2
size: once
CDR3: CASRLTGSDDEQYF

J: TRBJ2-1
V: TRBV10-3
size: -
CDR3: CAISERGRGLTDNEQFF

J: TRBJ1-4
V: TRBV5-4
size: -
CDR3: CASSLTLADRGATGGKLFF

J: TRBJ1-1
V: TRBV10-3
size: -
CDR3: CAISGLRGEQTEAFF

J: TRBJ2-5
V: TRBV19
size: once
CDR3: CASSITGSRGQETQYF

J: TRBJ2-1
V: TRBV5-1
size: -
CDR3: CASSFDLYNEQFF

J: TRBJ2-7
V: TRBV27
size: -
CDR3: CASSPGQGEPLSYEQYF

J: TRBJ1-5
V: TRBV24-1
size: -
CDR3: CATQSHQGLPQHF

J: TRBJ2-2
V: TRBV3-1/TRBV3-2
size: -
CDR3: CASSQGPGQGLGNTGELFF

J: TRBJ2-3
V: TRBV25-1
size: -
CDR3: CASGLGTGGQYF

J: TRBJ2-3
V: TRBV5-1
size: once
CDR3: CASSPSRGVITDTQYF

J: TRBJ2-1
V: TRBV21-1
size: -
CDR3: CASSKALGRSYNEQFF

J: TRBJ1-1
V: TRBV9
size: -
CDR3: CASSVTDRATAFF